This TCR beta chain stems from a study of technical replicates of blood from a few donors. The count of this clone is one. TCRdb's copy holds only in-frame clones and misses some; the assay was immunoSEQ multiplex PCR. The table has tens of thousands of clones, around 96% seen once; the top ten hold about 0.2%. The V end lost 1 base, the J end lost 3 bases, and 7 bases lay between the germline ends. The CDR3 length is 13 residues. The source is a human donor in good health. The chain combines TRBV5-3 with TRBJ1-1; D possibly corresponds to TRBD1 (5 bases). TRBV5-3 is placed among ORFs of uncertain function. The sample consisted of T cells isolated from PBMCs. The CDR3 DNA reads as TGTGCCAGAAGCTTGTGGGGGGACACTGAAGCTTTCTTT. Encoded protein: CARSLWGDTEAFF.